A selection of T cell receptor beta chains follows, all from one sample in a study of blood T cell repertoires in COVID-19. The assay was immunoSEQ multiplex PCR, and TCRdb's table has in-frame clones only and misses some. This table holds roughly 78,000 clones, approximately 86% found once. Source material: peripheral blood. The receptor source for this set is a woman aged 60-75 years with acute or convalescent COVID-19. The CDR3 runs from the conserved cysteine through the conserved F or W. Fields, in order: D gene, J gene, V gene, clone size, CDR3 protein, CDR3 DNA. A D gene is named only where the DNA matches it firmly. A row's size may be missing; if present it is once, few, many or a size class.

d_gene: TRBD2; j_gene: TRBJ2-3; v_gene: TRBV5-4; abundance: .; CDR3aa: CASTSSGTDTQYF; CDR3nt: TGTGCCAGCACCTCTAGCGGGACAGATACGCAGTATTTT
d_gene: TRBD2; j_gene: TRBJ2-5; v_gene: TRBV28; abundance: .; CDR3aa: CASTQKPGLSGDQETQYF; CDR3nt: TGTGCCAGCACTCAGAAACCCGGACTAAGCGGGGACCAAGAGACCCAGTACTTC
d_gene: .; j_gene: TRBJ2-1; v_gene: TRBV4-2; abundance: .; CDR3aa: CASSQSRNSYNEQFF; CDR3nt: TGTGCCAGCAGCCAATCCCGTAACTCCTACAATGAGCAGTTCTTC
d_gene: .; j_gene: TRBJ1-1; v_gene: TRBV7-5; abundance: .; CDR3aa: CVRSLDAGSEAFF; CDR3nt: TGTGTCAGAAGCTTAGATGCGGGATCTGAAGCTTTCTTT
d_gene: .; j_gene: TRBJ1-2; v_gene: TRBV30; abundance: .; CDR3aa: CAWSLSRQGAGYTF; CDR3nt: TGTGCCTGGAGTCTTTCGAGGCAGGGCGCTGGCTACACCTTC
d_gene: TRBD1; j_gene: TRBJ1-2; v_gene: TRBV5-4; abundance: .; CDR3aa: CASSTGQSNYGYTF; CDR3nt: TGTGCCAGCAGCACGGGACAGTCTAACTATGGCTACACCTTC
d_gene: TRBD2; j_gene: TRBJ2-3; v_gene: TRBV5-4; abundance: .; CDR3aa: CASSPGGRSGDTQYF; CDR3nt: TGTGCCAGCAGCCCGGGGGGGAGGAGCGGAGATACGCAGTATTTT
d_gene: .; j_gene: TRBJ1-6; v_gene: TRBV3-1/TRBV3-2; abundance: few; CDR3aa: CASSQGTGHNSPLHF; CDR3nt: TGTGCCAGCAGCCAAGGCACAGGGCATAATTCACCCCTCCACTTT
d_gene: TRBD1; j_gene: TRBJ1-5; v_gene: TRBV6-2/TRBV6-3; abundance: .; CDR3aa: CASSWLGTGGDSNQPQHF; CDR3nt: TGTGCCAGCAGTTGGCTTGGGACAGGGGGCGATAGCAATCAGCCCCAGCATTTT
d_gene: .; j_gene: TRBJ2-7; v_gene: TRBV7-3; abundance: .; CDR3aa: CASSNLEGPLYEQYF; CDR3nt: TGTGCCAGCAGCAACCTGGAGGGCCCCCTCTACGAGCAGTACTTC
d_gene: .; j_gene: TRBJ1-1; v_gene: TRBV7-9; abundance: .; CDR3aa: CASSLGQNTEAFF; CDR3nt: TGTGCCAGCAGCTTGGGCCAGAACACTGAAGCTTTCTTT
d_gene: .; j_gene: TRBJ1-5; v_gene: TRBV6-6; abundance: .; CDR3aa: CASSPRGYELSNQPQHF; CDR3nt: TGTGCCAGCAGTCCTCGCGGGTATGAACTCAGCAATCAGCCCCAGCATTTT
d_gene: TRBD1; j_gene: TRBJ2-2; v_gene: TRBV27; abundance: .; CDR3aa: CASSQGQGTGGELFF; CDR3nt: TGTGCCAGCAGTCAGGGACAGGGTACCGGCGGGGAGCTGTTTTTT
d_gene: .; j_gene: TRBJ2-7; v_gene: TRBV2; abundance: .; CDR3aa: CASSSLTQSYEQYF; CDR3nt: TGTGCCAGCAGTTCGTTGACACAGTCCTACGAGCAGTACTTC
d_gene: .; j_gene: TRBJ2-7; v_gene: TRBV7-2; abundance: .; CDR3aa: CASSDRYYEQYF; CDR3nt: TGTGCCAGCAGCGACAGGTACTACGAGCAGTACTTC
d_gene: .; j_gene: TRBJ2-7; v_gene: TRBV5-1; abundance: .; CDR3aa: CASSLGPGQYYEQYF; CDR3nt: TGCGCCAGCAGCTTGGGCCCCGGACAGTACTACGAGCAGTACTTC
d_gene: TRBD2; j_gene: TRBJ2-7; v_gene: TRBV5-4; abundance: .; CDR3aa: CASSKGLAGGEPDF; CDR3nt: TGTGCCAGCAGCAAGGGACTAGCGGGAGGGGAACCGGACTTC
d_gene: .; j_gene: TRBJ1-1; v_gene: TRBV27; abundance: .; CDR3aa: CASSRSNTEAFF; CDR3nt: TGTGCCAGCAGTCGGTCGAACACTGAAGCTTTCTTT
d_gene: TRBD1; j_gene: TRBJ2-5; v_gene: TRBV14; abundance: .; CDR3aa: CASSRQGSETQYF; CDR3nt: TGTGCCAGCAGCCGACAGGGGTCAGAGACCCAGTACTTC
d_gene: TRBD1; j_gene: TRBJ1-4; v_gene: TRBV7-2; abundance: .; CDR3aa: CASRSSGGAGEKLFF; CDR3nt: TGTGCCAGCAGGTCCTCAGGGGGAGCGGGTGAAAAACTGTTTTTT
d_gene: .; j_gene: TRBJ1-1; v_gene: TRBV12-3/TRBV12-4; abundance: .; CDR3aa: CASSLRGTEAFF; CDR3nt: TGTGCCAGCAGTTTACGGGGCACTGAAGCTTTCTTT
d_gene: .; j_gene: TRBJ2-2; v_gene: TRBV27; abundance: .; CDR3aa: CASSFSGNLNTGELFF; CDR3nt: TGTGCCAGCAGTTTCTCAGGGAACCTAAACACCGGGGAGCTGTTTTTT
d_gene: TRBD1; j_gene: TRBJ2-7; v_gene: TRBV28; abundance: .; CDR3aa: CASSYPGTGTYEQYF; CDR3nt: TGTGCCAGCAGTTATCCCGGGACAGGGACCTACGAGCAGTACTTC
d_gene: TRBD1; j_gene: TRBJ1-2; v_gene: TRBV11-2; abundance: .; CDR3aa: CASSSGQGNPYGYTF; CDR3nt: TGTGCCAGCAGCTCAGGACAGGGGAACCCCTATGGCTACACCTTC
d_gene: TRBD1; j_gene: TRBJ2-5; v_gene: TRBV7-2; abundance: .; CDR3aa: CASSQRQGTQETQYF; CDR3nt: TGTGCCAGCAGCCAAAGACAGGGAACGCAAGAGACCCAGTACTTC
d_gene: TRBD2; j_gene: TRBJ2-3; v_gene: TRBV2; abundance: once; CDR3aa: CASSWTSGGRVTDTQYF; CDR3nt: TGTGCCAGCAGTTGGACTAGCGGGGGGCGCGTCACAGATACGCAGTATTTT
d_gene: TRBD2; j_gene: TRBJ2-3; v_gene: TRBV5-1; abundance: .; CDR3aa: CASSPHPGLAGGDTQYF; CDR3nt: TGCGCCAGCAGCCCACACCCGGGACTAGCGGGAGGAGATACGCAGTATTTT
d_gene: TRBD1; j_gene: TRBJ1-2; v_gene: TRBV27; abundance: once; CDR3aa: CASTPRQGKGGYTF; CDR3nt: TGTGCCAGCACCCCCCGACAGGGGAAGGGTGGCTACACCTTC
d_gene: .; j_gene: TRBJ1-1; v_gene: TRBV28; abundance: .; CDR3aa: CASVTRVLNTEAFF; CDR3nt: TGTGCCAGCGTTACCAGGGTATTGAACACTGAAGCTTTCTTT
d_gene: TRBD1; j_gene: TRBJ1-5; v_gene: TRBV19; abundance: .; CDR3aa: CASSTGTGALNQPQHF; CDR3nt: TGTGCCAGTAGTACCGGGACAGGGGCCCTCAATCAGCCCCAGCATTTT
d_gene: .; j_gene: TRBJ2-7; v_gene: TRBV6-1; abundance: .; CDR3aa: CASSESGGSDEQYF; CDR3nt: TGTGCCAGCAGTGAAAGTGGGGGGTCGGACGAGCAGTACTTC
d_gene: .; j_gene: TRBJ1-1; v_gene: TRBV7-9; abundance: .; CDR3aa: CASSLGEGTEAFF; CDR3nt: TGTGCCAGCAGCTTAGGGGAGGGCACTGAAGCTTTCTTT
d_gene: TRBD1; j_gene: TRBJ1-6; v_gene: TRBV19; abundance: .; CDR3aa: CASKRQGANSPLHF; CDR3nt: TGTGCCAGCAAGAGACAGGGTGCTAATTCACCCCTCCACTTT
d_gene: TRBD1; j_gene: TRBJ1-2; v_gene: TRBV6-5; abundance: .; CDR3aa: CASRQGAWYGYTF; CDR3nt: TGTGCCAGCAGACAGGGGGCTTGGTATGGCTACACCTTC
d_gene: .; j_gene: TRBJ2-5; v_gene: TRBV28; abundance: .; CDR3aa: CASQRDYQETQYF; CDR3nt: TGTGCCAGTCAGAGGGACTACCAAGAGACCCAGTACTTC
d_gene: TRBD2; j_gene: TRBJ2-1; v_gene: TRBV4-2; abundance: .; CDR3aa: CASSQLTSGRGLYNEQFF; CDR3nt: TGTGCCAGCAGCCAATTGACTAGCGGGAGGGGCCTATACAATGAGCAGTTCTTC
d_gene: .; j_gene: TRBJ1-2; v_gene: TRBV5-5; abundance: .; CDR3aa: CASSWEREGIYGYTF; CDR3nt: TGTGCCAGCAGCTGGGAAAGGGAGGGAATCTATGGCTACACCTTC
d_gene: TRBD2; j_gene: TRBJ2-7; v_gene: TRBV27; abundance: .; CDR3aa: CASSPRDYYEQYF; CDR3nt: TGTGCCAGCAGTCCCCGGGACTACTACGAGCAGTACTTC
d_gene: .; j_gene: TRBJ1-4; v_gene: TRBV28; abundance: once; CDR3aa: CASSLLREKLFF; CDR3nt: TGTGCCAGCAGCCTACTCCGTGAAAAACTGTTTTTT
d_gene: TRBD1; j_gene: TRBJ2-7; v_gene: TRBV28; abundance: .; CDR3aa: CASSLGGQGSYEQYF; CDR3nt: TGTGCCAGCAGTTTGGGGGGACAGGGCTCCTACGAGCAGTACTTC
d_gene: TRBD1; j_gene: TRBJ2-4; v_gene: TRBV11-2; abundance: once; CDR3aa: CASSLGTGNPKNIQYF; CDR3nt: TGTGCCAGCAGCTTAGGGACAGGGAATCCAAAAAACATTCAGTACTTC
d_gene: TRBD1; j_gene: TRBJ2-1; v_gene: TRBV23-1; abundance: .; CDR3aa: CAKLRDREFNEQFF; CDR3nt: TGCGCCAAACTCCGGGACAGGGAGTTCAATGAGCAGTTCTTC
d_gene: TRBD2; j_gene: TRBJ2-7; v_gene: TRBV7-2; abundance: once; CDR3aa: CASSFSGTSGYEQYF; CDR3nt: TGTGCCAGCAGCTTCTCCGGGACTAGCGGCTACGAGCAGTACTTC
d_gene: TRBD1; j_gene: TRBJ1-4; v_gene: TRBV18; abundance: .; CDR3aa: CASSPMGQGNEKLFF; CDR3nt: TGTGCCAGCTCACCCATGGGACAGGGTAATGAAAAACTGTTTTTT
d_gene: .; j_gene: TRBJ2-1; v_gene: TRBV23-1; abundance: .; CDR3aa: CASSQETDPGSYNEQFF; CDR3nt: TGCGCCAGCAGTCAGGAGACAGACCCAGGCTCCTACAATGAGCAGTTCTTC
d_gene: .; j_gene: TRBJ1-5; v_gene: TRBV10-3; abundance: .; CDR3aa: CAISESQGSNQPQHF; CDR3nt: TGTGCCATCAGTGAGTCGCAGGGGAGCAATCAGCCCCAGCATTTT
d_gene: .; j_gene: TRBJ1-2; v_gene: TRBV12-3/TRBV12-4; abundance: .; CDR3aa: CASSYGNDGYTF; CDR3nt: TGTGCCAGCAGTTATGGCAATGATGGCTACACCTTC
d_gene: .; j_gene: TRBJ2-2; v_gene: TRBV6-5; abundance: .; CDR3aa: CASSPQGSGGELFF; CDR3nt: TGTGCCAGCAGCCCACAGGGTTCTGGCGGGGAGCTGTTTTTT
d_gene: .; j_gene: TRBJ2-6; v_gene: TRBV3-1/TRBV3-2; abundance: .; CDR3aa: CASSQVEGRSGANVLTF; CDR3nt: TGTGCCAGCAGCCAAGTAGAGGGCCGTTCTGGGGCCAACGTCCTGACTTTC
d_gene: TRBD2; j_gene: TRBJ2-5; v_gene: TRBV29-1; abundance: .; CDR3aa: CSVGSAGGETQYF; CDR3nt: TGCAGCGTTGGGTCAGCGGGAGGGGAGACCCAGTACTTC
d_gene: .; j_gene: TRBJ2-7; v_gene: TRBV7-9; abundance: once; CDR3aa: CASSIPSPYGGEYEQYF; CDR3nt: TGTGCCAGCAGCATACCCAGTCCCTACGGGGGAGAATACGAGCAGTACTTC
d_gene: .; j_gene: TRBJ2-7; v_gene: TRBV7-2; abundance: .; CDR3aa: CASSSGANKNPYEQYF; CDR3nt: TGTGCCAGCAGCTCTGGGGCGAACAAAAACCCCTACGAGCAGTACTTC